Following are 20 T cell receptor beta chains from one sample sequenced in a study of T cells in Graves' hyperthyroidism and ophthalmopathy. TCR beta CDR3 region amplification was performed from RNA transcripts. Researchers ran a first-round RT-PCR on the TCR CDR3 using the HTBI primer set. TCRdb processed the multiplex PCR reads anew with MiXCR; each CDR3 protein has one entry. The table includes some 510,000 distinct CDR3 sequences, around 20% detected once. The sequencing input was blood. These receptors originate from a man in his late teens or twenties with Graves' hyperthyroidism.

The sample holds many counts of this clonotype. The genes are TRBV11-2 and TRBJ2-7, with D tentatively TRBD2 (7 bases). V lost 4 bases and J lost 4, with 23 bases in between. This CDR3 comprises 17 residues. The V gene's germline CDR1 is SGHAT and CDR2 FQNNGV. In DNA form, the CDR3 reads TGTGCCAGCAGCTCCAGCCCGGGGGGCCCAATCTCTTACGAGCAGTACTTC. Its translation: CASSSSPGGPISYEQYF.

At least ten counts were recorded for this clonotype. The chain has TRBV28 and TRBJ2-7, with D hard to call. The CDR3 runs to 15 residues. Germline V lookup: CDR1 MDHEN, CDR2 SYDVKM. V was clipped by 5 bases and J by 0 bases, with 14 bases between them. Here the CDR3 reads CASSPTLESSYEQYF. In DNA, the CDR3 is TGTGCCAGCAGTCCAACTCTGGAGAGCTCCTACGAGCAGTACTTC.

This clonotype was picked up many times. The chain has TRBV11-2 and TRBJ1-5; no firm D call. Trimming took 5 bases from V and 3 from J, leaving 8 bases between them. The V gene's germline CDR1 is SGHAT and CDR2 FQNNGV. The CDR3 has 13 amino acids. CDR3 nucleotide sequence: TGTGCCAGCAGCCTTTCCCACAATCAGCCCCAGCATTTT. Its protein is CASSLSHNQPQHF. The whole variable domain, filled in from reference TRBV11-2 and TRBJ1-5, reads EAGVAQSPRYKIIEKRQSVAFWCNPISGHATLYWYQQILGQGPKLLIQFQNNGVVDDSQLPKDRFSAERLKGVDSTLKIQPAKLEDSAVYLCASSLSHNQPQHFGDGTRLSIL.

The genes are TRBV7-8 and TRBJ1-5, with 8 positions matching TRBD1. This CDR3 has 16 residues. Germline V lookup: CDR1 SGHVS, CDR2 FQNEAQ. The V gene end was trimmed by 1 base and the J gene end by 6 bases; junction bases not matched to a gene: 8. CDR3 region: CASSLVAGQGSQPQHF. The CDR3 DNA follows: TGTGCCAGCAGCTTAGTAGCCGGACAGGGTAGTCAGCCCCAGCATTTT.

Remarks on this clonotype: At one boundary the junction diverges from the germline segment, which might be a read error. The V call is TRBV11-1, the J call TRBJ1-3, with D possibly TRBD1 on 5 matching bases. Germline-derived CDR1 and CDR2 are SGHAT and FQDESV (reference sequence). The CDR3 covers 17 residues. The CDR3 DNA reads as TGTGCCAGCAGTTTAGACTCCGGGGCCAAGAAGAGAAACACCATATATTTT. The encoded protein is CASSLDSGAKKRNTIYF.

The rearrangement joins TRBV19 to TRBJ1-1; D unclear. The CDR3 length is 13 residues. Germline loops: CDR1 LNHDA, CDR2 SQIVND (reference sequence). Trimming removed 3 bases from V and 3 bases from J, with 8 bases in between. The CDR3 loop is CASSIGSYTEAFF. CDR3 sequence (DNA): TGTGCCAGTAGTATCGGGAGTTACACTGAAGCTTTCTTT.

This clonotype was found once. This rearrangement joins TRBV5-1 to TRBJ2-7; 9 nucleotides match TRBD1. Looked up from germline, CDR1 is SGHRS and CDR2 is YFSETQ. The CDR3 spans 13 residues. The V segment lost 9 bases and the J segment 4 bases; nucleotides outside the gene matches: 8. CDR3 sequence: CATPGQGNYEQYF. The CDR3 DNA is TGCGCCACCCCCGGACAGGGGAATTACGAGCAGTACTTC.

There are many counts of this clonotype. This chain uses TRBV19 with TRBJ1-1; D remains unclear. V was clipped by 1 base and J by 0 bases, with 6 bases between them. Per germline, CDR1 LNHDA and CDR2 SQIVND (reference sequence). This CDR3 is 14 amino acids long. The CDR3 protein is CASSIGAVNTEAFF. The DNA of the CDR3 is TGTGCCAGTAGTATAGGAGCCGTGAACACTGAAGCTTTCTTT. Variable domain in full (rest from reference TRBV19 and TRBJ1-1): DGGITQSPKYLFRKEGQNVTLSCEQNLNHDAMYWYRQDPGQGLRLIYYSQIVNDFQKGDIAEGYSVSREKKESFPLTVTSAQKNPTAFYLCASSIGAVNTEAFFGQGTRLTVV.

V usage is TRBV27 and J usage is TRBJ2-7; D remains unclear. Per the germline V gene, CDR1 is MNHEY and CDR2 is SMNVEV (reference sequence). V shed 5 bases and J shed 4 bases, with 12 bases lying between them. The CDR3 is 13 amino acids. The CDR3 DNA sequence: TGTGCCAGCAGTAACCCCGGAAGATACGAGCAGTACTTC. Its translation is CASSNPGRYEQYF.

There are many counts of this clonotype. CDR3: CASSSLISGGAGETQYF. The CDR3 region has the DNA TGTGCCAGCAGTTCCCTAATTAGCGGGGGGGCGGGGGAGACCCAGTACTTC. The rearrangement joins TRBV12-3 or TRBV12-4 to TRBJ2-5, with 11 bases aligning to TRBD2. This CDR3 spans 17 amino acids. With 4 bases clipped from V and 5 bases from J, the junction kept 12 bases outside the gene matches.

V is TRBV12-3 or TRBV12-4 and J is TRBJ2-5; 9 nucleotides agree with TRBD1. The CDR3 extends over 15 amino acids. Trimming removed 1 base from V and 5 bases from J; junction bases left unmatched: 5. CDR3 protein: CASSLGDRGFETQYF. The CDR3 bases are TGTGCCAGCAGTTTAGGCGACAGGGGGTTTGAGACCCAGTACTTC.

At least ten counts were recorded for this clonotype. This chain connects TRBV2 to TRBJ2-4; D call uncertain. The CDR3 runs 13 residues. CDR1 is SNHLY and CDR2 is FYNNEI in the germline V gene. Trimming removed 7 bases at V and 8 bases at J, with 15 bases between. The CDR3: CASTLPGLDIQYF. In DNA, the CDR3 is TGTGCCAGCACCCTGCCCGGTTTGGACATTCAGTACTTC. The whole variable domain, remainder taken from reference TRBV2 and TRBJ2-4, is EPEVTQTPSHQVTQMGQEVILRCVPISNHLYFYWYRQILGQKVEFLVSFYNNEISEKSEIFDDQFSVERPDGSNFTLKIRSTKLEDSAMYFCASTLPGLDIQYFGAGTRLSVL.

This clonotype has at least ten counts. V usage is TRBV29-1 and J usage is TRBJ2-7; D is perhaps TRBD1 or TRBD2 (5 bases each). Germline V CDR1 and CDR2: SQVTM, ANQGSEA. This CDR3 region has 12 residues. The V end lost 6 bases, the J end lost 2 bases, and 11 bases lay between the germline ends. This CDR3 reads CSVRDGTYEQYF. In DNA form, the CDR3 reads TGCAGCGTCCGGGACGGAACCTACGAGCAGTACTTC.

This clonotype was detected many times. The V call is TRBV28, the J call TRBJ2-5, with 9 bases identical to TRBD1. Looked up from germline, CDR1 is MDHEN and CDR2 is SYDVKM. Trimming took 5 bases from V and 5 from J; bases not matched to a gene: 9. CDR3 length: 15 residues. This CDR3 reads CASSQSGTGRETQYF. CDR3 DNA: TGTGCCAGCAGTCAGTCCGGGACAGGGAGGGAGACCCAGTACTTC. The complete variable domain, with remaining parts taken from reference TRBV28 and TRBJ2-5, reads DVKVTQSSRYLVKRTGEKVFLECVQDMDHENMFWYRQDPGLGLRLIYFSYDVKMKEKGDIPEGYSVSREKKERFSLILESASTNQTSMYLCASSQSGTGRETQYFGPGTRLLVL.

This clonotype was counted many times. The genes are TRBV12-3 or TRBV12-4 and TRBJ1-1; D is perhaps TRBD1 (6 bases). This CDR3 has 17 amino acids. Trimming took 2 bases from V and 2 from J, leaving 18 bases between them. The CDR3 region is CASSLRDTTGFNTEAFF. DNA for the CDR3: TGTGCCAGCAGTTTAAGGGACACGACAGGTTTCAACACTGAAGCTTTCTTT.

This clonotype was seen ten or more times. The chain combines TRBV10-3 with TRBJ2-7; 7 bases match TRBD1. The CDR3 contains 14 residues. The germline V gene encodes CDR1 ENHRY and CDR2 SYGVKD. The J segment lost 0 bases and the V segment lost 3 bases, leaving 2 bases of the junction unmatched. The CDR3 is CAISDGTDSYEQYF. The CDR3 bases are TGTGCCATCAGTGATGGGACAGACTCCTACGAGCAGTACTTC.

Points on this clonotype: This could be a read error, since a much larger clone is one nucleotide away. The chain has TRBV11-2 and TRBJ1-1, with D possibly being TRBD1 (6 bases). CDR1 is SGHAT and CDR2 is FQNNGV in the germline V gene. The CDR3 extends over 14 amino acids. The chain's CDR3 is CASSLRGGADEACF. The CDR3 DNA follows: TGTGCCAGCAGCTTAAGGGGGGGAGCGGATGAAGCTTGCTTT. The full variable domain, its missing parts supplied by reference TRBV11-2 and TRBJ1-1, is EAGVAQSPRYKIIEKRQSVAFWCNPISGHATLYWYQQILGQGPKLLIQFQNNGVVDDSQLPKDRFSAERLKGVDSTLKIQPAKLEDSAVYLCASSLRGGADEACFGQGTRLTVV.

This clonotype was recorded many times. The chain joins TRBV5-1 to TRBJ2-3; D gene unclear. The V end lost 1 base, the J end lost 10 bases, and 10 bases lay between the germline ends. CDR3 length: 12 amino acids. Germline V gives CDR1 SGHRS, CDR2 YFSETQ. CDR3 nucleotide sequence: TGCGCCAGCAGCTTGCTAGGAATCGCGCAGTATTTT. It translates to CASSLLGIAQYF. Using reference TRBV5-1 and TRBJ2-3 for the parts outside the CDR3, the full variable domain is KAGVTQTPRYLIKTRGQQVTLSCSPISGHRSVSWYQQTPGQGLQFLFEYFSETQRNKGNFPGRFSGRQFSNSRSEMNVSTLELGDSALYLCASSLLGIAQYFGPGTRLTVL.

This clonotype was observed a single time. V and J are TRBV6-2 or TRBV6-3 and TRBJ1-2, with D perhaps matching TRBD1 (5 bases). With 4 bases removed from V and 13 bases from J, the gap between germline ends came to 19 bases. The CDR3 length is 13 residues. CDR1 is MNHEY, CDR2 SVGEGT, per germline. The CDR3 DNA follows: TGTGCCAGCAGTTTCCGGGGCCCGGGACCCACCACCTTC. This encodes CASSFRGPGPTTF.

The V gene is TRBV2, the J gene TRBJ2-7; 10 nucleotides match TRBD2. This CDR3 is built from 15 residues. The junction had 4 bases not matched to a gene; V was cut back by 0 bases and J by 5 bases. CDR1 and CDR2 (germline): SNHLY, FYNNEI. The CDR3 sequence is CASSEAGTSADEQYF. The DNA for the CDR3 is TGTGCCAGCAGTGAAGCCGGGACTAGCGCGGACGAGCAGTACTTC.